What follows is one T cell receptor beta chain and its context. A single record per CDR3 protein comes from TCRdb applying MiXCR to the 5' RACE reads. This table has 110,000 or so distinct CDR3 sequences, approximately 11% appearing once. This record comes from a study of spatial heterogeneity in lung cancer. Study summary: Samples were donated by 72 untreated early-stage non-small cell lung cancer patients. When follow-up PBMC samples existed, they were sequenced (at a median of around 2 years after resection). An average of more than ten raw reads was observed per unique TCR and UMI combination.

V lost 3 bases, J lost 0 bases, and 5 bases lay in between. The CDR3 is made up of 13 amino acids. Germline CDR1 reads ENHRY; CDR2 reads SYGVKD. Regarding time point: blood at routine non-recurrence follow-up after resection. Whole RNA obtained from tumor, nontumor lung or frozen PBMC underwent sequencing without sorting. The sequence was obtained from a female donor with early-stage non-small cell lung cancer. The sample here was PBMCs, taken at follow-up. The rearrangement uses TRBV10-3 and TRBJ1-1; the D is unclear. CDR3 protein: CAISDVLNTEAFF. As DNA, the CDR3 is TGTGCCATCAGTGATGTCTTGAACACTGAAGCTTTCTTT.